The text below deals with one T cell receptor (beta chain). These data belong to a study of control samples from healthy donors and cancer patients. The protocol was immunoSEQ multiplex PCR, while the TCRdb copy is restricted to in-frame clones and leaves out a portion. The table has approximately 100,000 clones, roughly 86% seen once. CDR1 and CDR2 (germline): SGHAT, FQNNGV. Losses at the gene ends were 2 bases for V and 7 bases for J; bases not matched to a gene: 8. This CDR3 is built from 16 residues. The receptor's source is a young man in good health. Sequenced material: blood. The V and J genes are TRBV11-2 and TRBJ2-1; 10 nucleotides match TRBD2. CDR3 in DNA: TGTGCCAGCAGCTTACCAGCGGGGGGGAAATTGAATGAGCAGTTCTTC. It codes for CASSLPAGGKLNEQFF.